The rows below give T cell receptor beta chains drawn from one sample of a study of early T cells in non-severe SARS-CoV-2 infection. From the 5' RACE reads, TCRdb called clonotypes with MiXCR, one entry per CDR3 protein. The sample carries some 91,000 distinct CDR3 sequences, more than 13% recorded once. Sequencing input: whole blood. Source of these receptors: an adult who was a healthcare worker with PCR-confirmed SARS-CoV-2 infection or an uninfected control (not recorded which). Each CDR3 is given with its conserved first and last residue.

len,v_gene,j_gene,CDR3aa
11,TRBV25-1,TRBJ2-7,CARDPILGAYF
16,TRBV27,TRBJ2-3,CASKGLAGVLTDTQYF
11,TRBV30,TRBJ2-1,CAWSVMNEQFF
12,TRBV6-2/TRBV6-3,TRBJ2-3,CASNSGADTQYF
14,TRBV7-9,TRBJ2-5,CASSRDGYQETQYF
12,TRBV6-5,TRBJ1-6,CATRGPGSPLHF
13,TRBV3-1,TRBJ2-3,CASSQLGKLTQYF
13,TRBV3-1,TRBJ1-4,CASSQGDSEKLFF
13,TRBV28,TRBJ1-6,CASNSLLQLPLHF
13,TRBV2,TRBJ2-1,CASSGRALHEQFF
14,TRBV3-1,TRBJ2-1,CASSQARLLSEQFF
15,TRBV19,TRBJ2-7,CASSPVGARSYEQYF
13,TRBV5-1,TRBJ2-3,CASKGTFTDTQYF
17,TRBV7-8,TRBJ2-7,CASRQYETGTGSYEQYF
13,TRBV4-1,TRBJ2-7,CASSQDGGDEQYF
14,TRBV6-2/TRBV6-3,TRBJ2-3,CASSSLAGTDTQYF
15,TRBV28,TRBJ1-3,CASSLTVSSGNTIYF
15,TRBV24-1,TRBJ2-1,CATSGVKGSYNEQFF
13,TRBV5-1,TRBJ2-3,CATRQSYTDTQYF
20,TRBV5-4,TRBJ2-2,CASSLGREGGPRYKAGELFF
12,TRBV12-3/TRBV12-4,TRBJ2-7,CASSADREEQYF
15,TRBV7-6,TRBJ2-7,CASSLGAGASYEQYF
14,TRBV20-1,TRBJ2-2,CSAREGVGTGELFF
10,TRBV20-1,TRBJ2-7,CSARGYEQYF
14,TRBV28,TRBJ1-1,CASSSKGARTEAFF
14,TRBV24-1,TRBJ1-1,CATSDKQGTTEAFF